These 17 T cell receptor beta chains were sequenced from one sample in a study of cytomegalovirus exposure and HLA in healthy donors. Primers: 60 Vbeta forward and 13 Jbeta reverse. Clones were sequenced by immunoSEQ multiplex PCR, and TCRdb holds only the in-frame ones, with some missing. The sample features 100,000 to 150,000 clones, with more than 1.5% in its top ten. The source material was PBMCs. These receptors all stem from a woman aged 40 to 55 in good health and CMV-seropositive.

This chain uses TRBV29-1 with TRBJ2-3; a weak D match, TRBD2 (6 bases). The CDR3 runs to 11 residues. Germline V lookup: CDR1 SQVTM, CDR2 ANQGSEA. Trimming stripped 3 bases from V and 7 bases from J, with 8 bases between. CDR3 in amino acids: CSVEEGYTQYF. In DNA, the CDR3 is TGCAGCGTTGAGGAGGGATATACGCAGTATTTT.

The rearrangement links TRBV15 to TRBJ1-1; tentatively, D is TRBD1 (6 bases). V was clipped by 5 bases and J by 0 bases, with 10 bases between them. Germline values: CDR1 LNHNV, CDR2 YYDKDF (reference sequence). There are 14 residues in the CDR3. Written as DNA, the CDR3 is TGTGCCACCAGCGTAGGACAGTTGAACACTGAAGCTTTCTTT. This sequence encodes CATSVGQLNTEAFF.

The J gene is TRBJ1-1, the V gene TRBV7-2; TRBD1 matches 8 bases. The germline gives CDR1 SGHTA, CDR2 FQGNSA. V was pared by 5 bases and J by 0 bases, with 11 bases of the junction left unmatched. The CDR3 covers 17 residues. The CDR3 is CASSPSVPGQVNTEAFF. The CDR3 coding sequence is TGTGCCAGCAGCCCGAGCGTTCCGGGACAGGTGAACACTGAAGCTTTCTTT.

This sequence joins TRBV15 and TRBJ2-1; 10 bases are shared with TRBD2. The CDR3 sequence is 16 residues long. Germline V gives CDR1 LNHNV, CDR2 YYDKDF (reference sequence). With V trimmed by 3 bases and J by 8 bases, 10 bases remained unmatched. CDR3 bases: TGTGCCACCAGCAGGGGTTTAGCGGGAGGAGGATATGAGCAGTTCTTC. Translation gives CATSRGLAGGGYEQFF.

This sequence joins TRBV13 and TRBJ1-4, with TRBD1 matching over 10 bases. The CDR3 sequence is 14 residues long. J lost 6 bases, V lost 4 bases, and 2 bases had no gene match. Looked up from germline, CDR1 is PRHDT and CDR2 is FYEKMQ (reference sequence). The CDR3, as DNA: TGTGCCAGCAGCTACGGGACAGGGGATGAAAAACTGTTTTTT. This gives the protein CASSYGTGDEKLFF.

V is TRBV5-1 and J is TRBJ1-1; D is undetermined. The CDR3 is 14 amino acids. V lost 0 bases to trimming and J lost 3 bases, with 9 bases between them. In germline, CDR1 is SGHRS, CDR2 YFSETQ. The CDR3 nucleotides read TGCGCCAGCAGCTTGGTGAGGGTCGACACTGAAGCTTTCTTT. This gives the protein CASSLVRVDTEAFF.

V gene TRBV7-2 combines with J gene TRBJ1-4; tentative D call: TRBD1 (6 bases). CDR3 length: 15 residues. The V and J ends lost 5 bases and 8 bases respectively, with 18 bases between them. Germline-derived CDR1 and CDR2 are SGHTA and FQGNSA. Written as DNA, the CDR3 is TGTGCCAGCAGCACTAAATTGGGGGGGGGCGAAAAACTGTTTTTT. This sequence encodes CASSTKLGGGEKLFF.

J is TRBJ2-7 and V is TRBV10-2; D is unresolved. V shed 0 bases and J shed 5 bases, with 8 bases lying between them. There are 13 residues in the CDR3. Germline V CDR1 and CDR2: WSHSY, SAAADI. The CDR3 region is CASSESPVHEQYF. DNA of the CDR3: TGCGCCAGCAGTGAGTCTCCGGTCCACGAGCAGTACTTC.

In DNA form, the CDR3 reads TGTGCCAGCAGCCCCTGGGGGCGGGCGAACACCGGGGAGCTGTTTTTT. Amino acid sequence: CASSPWGRANTGELFF. The chain uses TRBV5-6 and TRBJ2-2, with a tentative D call TRBD1 (6 bases). Germline assignment: CDR1 SGHDT and CDR2 YYEEEE. Between the trimmed V and J ends, which lost 4 bases and 0 bases, there was a span of 13 bases. The CDR3 consists of 16 residues. The entire variable domain, with the rest obtained from reference TRBV5-6 and TRBJ2-2, is as follows: DAGVTQSPTHLIKTRGQQVTLRCSPKSGHDTVSWYQQALGQGPQFIFQYYEEEERQRGNFPDRFSGHQFPNYSSELNVNALLLGDSALYLCASSPWGRANTGELFFGEGSRLTVL.

A word on this clone: Its ends do not fully match the called genes, so a read error is possible. CDR3 coding DNA: TGTGCCAGCAGCTCCAACAGGTTTGAGAAGTTCTTC. Residues: CASSSNRFEKFF. The rearrangement uses TRBV13 and TRBJ2-1, with D possibly TRBD1 on 5 matching bases. This CDR3 comprises 12 residues. CDR1 and CDR2 (germline): PRHDT, FYEKMQ (reference sequence).

V is TRBV6-5 and J is TRBJ2-7, with D maybe TRBD1 (6 bases). Between the trimmed V and J ends, which lost 8 bases and 5 bases, there was a span of 22 bases. The CDR3 extends over 15 amino acids. In germline, CDR1 is MNHEY, CDR2 SVGAGI. CDR3 DNA: TGTGCCAGCTCCGGCTTTCTCACCCCAGGGGACGAGCAGTACTTC. Its protein is CASSGFLTPGDEQYF.

The chain links TRBV19 to TRBJ1-2; 10 bases are shared with TRBD1. The CDR3 is made up of 15 amino acids. The ends lost 5 bases at V and 6 bases at J; junction bases unmatched: 9. CDR1 and CDR2 from the germline V gene are LNHDA and SQIVND (reference sequence). The CDR3 loop reads CASSPLDRGYDGYTF. As DNA, the CDR3 is TGTGCCAGTAGTCCCCTGGACAGGGGGTACGATGGCTACACCTTC.

J is TRBJ2-7 and V is TRBV30; possibly TRBD1 for D (6 bases). The CDR3 covers 15 residues. Germline values: CDR1 GTSNPN, CDR2 SVGIG (reference sequence). Deletions cut 2 bases from V and 0 bases from J, with 14 bases between. The CDR3 nucleotides are TGTGCCTGGAGTAGGAAGACAGGATCCTCCTACGAGCAGTACTTC. Its translation: CAWSRKTGSSYEQYF.

V is TRBV29-1 and J is TRBJ2-3; 7 bases are shared with TRBD1. The V segment lost 3 bases and the J segment 1 base; nucleotides outside the gene matches: 7. The germline CDR1 and CDR2 sequences are SQVTM and ANQGSEA. This CDR3 has 15 residues. The CDR3 DNA sequence: TGCAGCGTTGACCACAGGGGCGTTGGCACAGATACGCAGTATTTT. Translated, it gives CSVDHRGVGTDTQYF.

The gene calls are TRBV28 and TRBJ2-7; D is unresolved. The V end was cut by 1 base, the J end by 5 bases, with 9 bases between. This CDR3 has 13 residues. CDR1 and CDR2 from the germline V gene are MDHEN and SYDVKM. The CDR3 bases are TGTGCCAGCAGTTTATTCGGTACCAACGAGCAGTACTTC. It codes for CASSLFGTNEQYF.

The rearrangement joins TRBV29-1 to TRBJ2-1; 7 bases line up with TRBD2. V lost 5 bases and J lost 7; bases outside the gene matches: 11. CDR3 size: 14 residues. CDR1 and CDR2 (germline): SQVTM, ANQGSEA. This CDR3 is CSVLRGGSRNEQFF. CDR3 nucleotide sequence: TGCAGCGTTCTGAGGGGCGGGAGCAGAAATGAGCAGTTCTTC.

This chain joins TRBV10-3 and TRBJ2-2; 12 nucleotides align to TRBD2. This CDR3 contains 15 residues. Germline values: CDR1 ENHRY, CDR2 SYGVKD. J gave up 5 bases and V 10 bases, and 8 bases lay outside the gene matches. CDR3 region: CATTDLAGGTGELFF. The CDR3 DNA reads TGTGCCACGACTGATCTAGCGGGGGGGACCGGGGAGCTGTTTTTT.